A single T cell receptor beta chain is shown here with its context. With 1 base clipped from V and 11 bases from J, the junction kept 13 bases outside the gene matches. Germline CDR1 reads SGHTA; CDR2 reads FQGNSA. This CDR3 contains 15 residues. The data originate from a study of cytomegalovirus exposure and HLA in healthy donors. At the level of the study: Earlier findings included about 120 million unique TCR beta sequences obtained from approximately 170 million T cells.

The PCR contained 60 Vbeta and 13 Jbeta primers. Only in-frame clones appear in the TCRdb table, and some are missing; sequencing was by immunoSEQ multiplex PCR. Among roughly 200,000 clones, 75% to 85% were seen once, and the ten largest hold 13% to 15%. V gene TRBV7-2 combines with J gene TRBJ2-5; 7 positions agree with TRBD2. This clonotype originated in a woman in her thirties in good health and CMV-seropositive. Sequenced sample: PBMCs. CDR3 sequence: CASSLGGGSVGEQYF. DNA for the CDR3: TGTGCCAGCAGCTTAGGAGGCGGGAGCGTTGGAGAGCAGTACTTC.